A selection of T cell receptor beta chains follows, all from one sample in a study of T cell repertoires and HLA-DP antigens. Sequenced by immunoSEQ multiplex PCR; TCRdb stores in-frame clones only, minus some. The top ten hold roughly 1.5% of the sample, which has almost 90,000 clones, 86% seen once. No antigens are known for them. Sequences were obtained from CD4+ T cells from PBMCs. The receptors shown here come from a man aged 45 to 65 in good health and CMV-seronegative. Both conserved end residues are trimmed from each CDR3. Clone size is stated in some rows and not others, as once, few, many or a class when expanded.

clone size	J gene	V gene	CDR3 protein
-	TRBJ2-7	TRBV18	ATGPGVPYEQY
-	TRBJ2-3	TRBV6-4	ASSAAGGYDTQY
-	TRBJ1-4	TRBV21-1	ASRSSGVNEKLF
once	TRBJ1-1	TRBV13	ASSSRGMSEAF
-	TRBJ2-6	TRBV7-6	ASSPSGSSGANVLT
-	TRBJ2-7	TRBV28	ATLGAGQVSYEQY
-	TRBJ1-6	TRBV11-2	ASSLNRAGALH
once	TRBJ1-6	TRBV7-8	ASTPGRENNSPLH
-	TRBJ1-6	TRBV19	ASSRTAANSPLH
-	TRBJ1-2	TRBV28	ASSRTLANYGYT
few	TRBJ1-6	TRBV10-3	AISEGGASPLH
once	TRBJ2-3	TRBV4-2	ASSLEGTSGGRSTDTQY
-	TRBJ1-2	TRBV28	ASLPGGARYGYT
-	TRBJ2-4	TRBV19	ASSQLAGGSNIQY
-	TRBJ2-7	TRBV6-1	ASSELAGGPHEQY
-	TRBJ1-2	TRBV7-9	ASSSASQGGTTYGYT
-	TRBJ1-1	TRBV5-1	ASSLNTMNTEAF
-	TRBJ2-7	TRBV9	ASSVGAVSPYEQY
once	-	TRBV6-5	ASSAAHEQY
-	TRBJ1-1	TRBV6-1	ASSVSQGDTEAF
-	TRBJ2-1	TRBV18	ASSPQRGPYNEQF
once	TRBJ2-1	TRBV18	ASSDTRQRTSSSYNEQF
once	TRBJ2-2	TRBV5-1	ASNAQGGTGELF
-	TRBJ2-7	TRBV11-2	ASTPQGGLAYEQY
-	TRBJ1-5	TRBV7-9	ASSPAVGVNNQPQH
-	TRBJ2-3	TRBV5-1	ASSLGSGRGVDTQY
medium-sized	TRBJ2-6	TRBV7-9	ASSFFQAGANVLT
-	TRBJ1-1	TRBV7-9	ASSPPGQPNTEAF